The present entry profiles one TCR beta chain with its context. This specimen comes from a study of CD8+CD57+ T cells in acquired aplastic anemia. V shed 4 bases and J 3 bases; nucleotides not matched to a gene: 9. The CDR3 runs 17 residues. In germline, CDR1 is KGHDR, CDR2 SFDVKD. Genomic DNA provided the template from which TCR beta VDJ and CDR3 profiles were obtained. TCRdb re-called the reads through MiXCR, storing one row per CDR3 protein. The repertoire holds around 290,000 distinct CDR3 sequences, with 56% as singletons. CD8+CD57+ cell expansion had been shown by flow cytometry in patients chosen for sequencing.

The receptor's source is a human donor with aplastic anemia. The specimen sequenced was sorted CD4+, CD8+, or CD8+CD57+ T cells (not recorded which) from PBMCs. This chain uses TRBV24-1 with TRBJ2-3; 10 bases match TRBD2. In nucleotides, the CDR3 is TGTGCCACCAGTGACTCTCTAGCGGGAGCTAAAACAGATACGCAGTATTTT. This sequence encodes CATSDSLAGAKTDTQYF.